The T cell receptor beta chain under discussion was sequenced for a study of CD8 T cells in Susac syndrome. The CDR3 spans 13 residues. Germline V gene lookup returns CDR1 MNHNY and CDR2 SVGAGI (reference sequence). The V end lost 3 bases, the J end lost 5 bases, and 10 bases lay between the germline ends. TEMRA cells underwent FACS enrichment and CD8+ and CD4+ T cells underwent negative isolation. The RNA input was about 0.5 to 1 ug, and it was reverse transcribed with random hexamers. TCRdb reanalysed the immunoSEQ multiplex PCR reads using MiXCR and keeps one entry per CDR3 protein. The table lists about 110,000 distinct CDR3 sequences, about 96% of them singletons. The sample holds one count of this clonotype.

The source is a human donor in good health. The sequenced sample was CD4+ T cells from PBMCs. V is TRBV6-6 and J is TRBJ1-1; D gene unclear. CDR3 region: CASSYSPQTEAFF. The CDR3 DNA sequence: TGTGCCAGCAGTTATTCCCCCCAGACTGAAGCTTTCTTT.